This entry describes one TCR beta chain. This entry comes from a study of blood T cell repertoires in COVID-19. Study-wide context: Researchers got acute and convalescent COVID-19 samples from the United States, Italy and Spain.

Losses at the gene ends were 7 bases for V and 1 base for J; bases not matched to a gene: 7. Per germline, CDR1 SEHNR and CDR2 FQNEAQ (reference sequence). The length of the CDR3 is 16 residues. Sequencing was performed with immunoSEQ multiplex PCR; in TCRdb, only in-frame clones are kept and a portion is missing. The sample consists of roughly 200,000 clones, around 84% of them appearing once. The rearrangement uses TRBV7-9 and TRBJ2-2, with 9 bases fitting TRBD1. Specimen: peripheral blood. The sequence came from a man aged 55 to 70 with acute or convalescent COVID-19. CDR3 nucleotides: TGTGCCAGCAACATCCAGGACAGGGGGAACACCGGGGAGCTGTTTTTT. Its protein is CASNIQDRGNTGELFF.